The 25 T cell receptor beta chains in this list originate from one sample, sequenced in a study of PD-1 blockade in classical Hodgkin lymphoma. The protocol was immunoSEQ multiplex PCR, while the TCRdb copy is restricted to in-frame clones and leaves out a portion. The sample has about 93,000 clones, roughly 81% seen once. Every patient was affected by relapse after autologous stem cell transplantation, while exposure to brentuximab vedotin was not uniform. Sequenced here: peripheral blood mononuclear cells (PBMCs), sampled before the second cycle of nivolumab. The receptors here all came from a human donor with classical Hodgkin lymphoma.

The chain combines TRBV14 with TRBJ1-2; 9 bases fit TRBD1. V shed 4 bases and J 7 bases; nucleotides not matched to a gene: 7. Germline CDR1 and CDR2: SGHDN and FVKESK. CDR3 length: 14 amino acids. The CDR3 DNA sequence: TGTGCCAGCAGCCCACAGGGGGCTATAACTGGCTACACCTTC. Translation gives CASSPQGAITGYTF.

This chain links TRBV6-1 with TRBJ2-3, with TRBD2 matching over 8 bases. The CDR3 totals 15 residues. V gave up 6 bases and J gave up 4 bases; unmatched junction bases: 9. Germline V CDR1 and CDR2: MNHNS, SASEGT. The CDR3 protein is CASRAQAGVPDTQYF. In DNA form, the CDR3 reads TGTGCCAGCAGGGCGCAAGCGGGAGTACCAGATACGCAGTATTTT.

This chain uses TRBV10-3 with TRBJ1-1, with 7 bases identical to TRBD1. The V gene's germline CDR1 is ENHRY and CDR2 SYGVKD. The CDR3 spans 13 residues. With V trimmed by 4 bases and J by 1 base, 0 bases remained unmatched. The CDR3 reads CAISGDRNTEAFF. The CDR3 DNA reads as TGTGCCATCAGTGGGGACAGGAACACTGAAGCTTTCTTT.

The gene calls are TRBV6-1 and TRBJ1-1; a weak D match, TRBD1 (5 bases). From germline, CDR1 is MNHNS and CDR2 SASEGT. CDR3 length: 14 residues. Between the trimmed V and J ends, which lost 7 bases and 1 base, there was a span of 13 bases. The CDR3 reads CASTLPGGNTEAFF. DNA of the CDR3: TGTGCCAGCACCCTCCCCGGGGGGAACACTGAAGCTTTCTTT.

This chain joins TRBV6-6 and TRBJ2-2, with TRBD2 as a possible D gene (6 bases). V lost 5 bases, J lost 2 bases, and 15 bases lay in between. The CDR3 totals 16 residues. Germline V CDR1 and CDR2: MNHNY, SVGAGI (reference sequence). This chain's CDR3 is CASSLRAGINTGELFF. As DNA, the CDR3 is TGTGCCAGCAGTCTAAGGGCGGGGATTAACACCGGGGAGCTGTTTTTT.

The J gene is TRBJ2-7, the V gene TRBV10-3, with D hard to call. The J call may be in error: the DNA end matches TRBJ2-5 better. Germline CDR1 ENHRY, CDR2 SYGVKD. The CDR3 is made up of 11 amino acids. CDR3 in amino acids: CAISEGGTQYF. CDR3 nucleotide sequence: TGTGCCATCAGTGAGGGTGGGACCCAGTACTTC.

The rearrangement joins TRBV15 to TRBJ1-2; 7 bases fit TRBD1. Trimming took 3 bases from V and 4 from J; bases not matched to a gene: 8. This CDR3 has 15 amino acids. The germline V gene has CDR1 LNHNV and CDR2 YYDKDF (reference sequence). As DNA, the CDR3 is TGTGCCACCAGCAGCCGAAACAGGGGACGCTATGGCTACACCTTC. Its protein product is CATSSRNRGRYGYTF.

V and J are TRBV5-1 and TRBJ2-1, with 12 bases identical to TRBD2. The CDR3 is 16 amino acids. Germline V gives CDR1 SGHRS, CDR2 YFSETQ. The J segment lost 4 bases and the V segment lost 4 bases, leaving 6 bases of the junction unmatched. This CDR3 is CASSALTSGRYNEQFF. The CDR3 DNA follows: TGCGCCAGCAGCGCCCTCACTAGCGGGAGGTACAATGAGCAGTTCTTC.

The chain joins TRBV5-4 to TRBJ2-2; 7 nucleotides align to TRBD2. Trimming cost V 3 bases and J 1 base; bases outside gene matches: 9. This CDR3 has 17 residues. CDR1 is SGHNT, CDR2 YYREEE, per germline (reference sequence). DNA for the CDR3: TGTGCCAGCAGCTCACAGACTAGCTCGAGGAACACCGGGGAGCTGTTTTTT. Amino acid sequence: CASSSQTSSRNTGELFF.

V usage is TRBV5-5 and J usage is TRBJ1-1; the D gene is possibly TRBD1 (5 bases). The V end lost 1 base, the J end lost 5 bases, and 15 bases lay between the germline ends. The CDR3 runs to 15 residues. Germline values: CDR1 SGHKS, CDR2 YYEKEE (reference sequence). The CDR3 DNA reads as TGTGCCAGCAGCTTGTGGGGCGGAGGGCATACTGAAGCTTTCTTT. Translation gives CASSLWGGGHTEAFF. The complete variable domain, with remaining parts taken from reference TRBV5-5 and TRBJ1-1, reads DAGVTQSPTHLIKTRGQQVTLRCSPISGHKSVSWYQQVLGQGPQFIFQYYEKEERGRGNFPDRFSARQFPNYSSELNVNALLLGDSALYLCASSLWGGGHTEAFFGQGTRLTVV.

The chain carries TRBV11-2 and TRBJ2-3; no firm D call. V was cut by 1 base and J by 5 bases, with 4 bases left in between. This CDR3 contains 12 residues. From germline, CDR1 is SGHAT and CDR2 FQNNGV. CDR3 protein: CASSLGIDTQYF. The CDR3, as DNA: TGTGCCAGCAGCTTAGGCATAGATACGCAGTATTTT.

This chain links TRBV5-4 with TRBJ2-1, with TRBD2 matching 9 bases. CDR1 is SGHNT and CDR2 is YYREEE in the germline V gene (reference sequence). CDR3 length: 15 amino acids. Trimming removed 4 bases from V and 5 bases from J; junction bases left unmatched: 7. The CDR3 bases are TGTGCCAGCAGCCGGGGACTAGCAGCGAACAATGAGCAGTTCTTC. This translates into CASSRGLAANNEQFF.

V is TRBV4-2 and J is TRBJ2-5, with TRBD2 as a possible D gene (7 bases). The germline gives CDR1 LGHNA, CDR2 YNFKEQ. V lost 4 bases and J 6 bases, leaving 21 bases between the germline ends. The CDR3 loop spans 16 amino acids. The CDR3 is CASSLIGGREIKTQYF. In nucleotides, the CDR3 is TGTGCCAGCAGCCTCATCGGGGGGCGGGAGATAAAGACCCAGTACTTC.

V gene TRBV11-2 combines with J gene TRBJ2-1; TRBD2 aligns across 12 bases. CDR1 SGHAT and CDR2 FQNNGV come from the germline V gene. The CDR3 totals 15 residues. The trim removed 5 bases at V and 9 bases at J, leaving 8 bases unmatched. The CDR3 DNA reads TGTGCCAGCAGCGCTCTAGCGGGAGGGCCCGGTGAGCAGTTCTTC. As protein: CASSALAGGPGEQFF.

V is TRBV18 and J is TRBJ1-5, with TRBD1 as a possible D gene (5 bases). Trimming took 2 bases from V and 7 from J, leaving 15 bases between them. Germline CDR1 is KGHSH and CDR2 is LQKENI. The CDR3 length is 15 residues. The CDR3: CASSPRAGPEQPQHF. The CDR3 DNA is TGTGCCAGCTCACCAAGGGCGGGGCCGGAGCAGCCCCAGCATTTT.

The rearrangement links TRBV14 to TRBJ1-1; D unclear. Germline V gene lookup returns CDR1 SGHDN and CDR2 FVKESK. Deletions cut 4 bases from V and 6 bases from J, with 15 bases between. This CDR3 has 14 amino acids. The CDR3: CASSPLLVGSEAFF. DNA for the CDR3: TGTGCCAGCAGCCCCCTTCTAGTGGGGTCTGAAGCTTTCTTT. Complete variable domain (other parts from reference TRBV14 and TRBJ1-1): EAGVTQFPSHSVIEKGQTVTLRCDPISGHDNLYWYRRVMGKEIKFLLHFVKESKQDESGMPNNRFLAERTGGTYSTLKVQPAELEDSGVYFCASSPLLVGSEAFFGQGTRLTVV.

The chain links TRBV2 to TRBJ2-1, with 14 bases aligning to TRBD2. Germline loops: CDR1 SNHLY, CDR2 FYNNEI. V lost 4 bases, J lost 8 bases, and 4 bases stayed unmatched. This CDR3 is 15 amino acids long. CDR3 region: CASSGGTSGSDEQFF. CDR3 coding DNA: TGTGCCAGCAGTGGGGGGACTAGCGGGAGTGATGAGCAGTTCTTC.

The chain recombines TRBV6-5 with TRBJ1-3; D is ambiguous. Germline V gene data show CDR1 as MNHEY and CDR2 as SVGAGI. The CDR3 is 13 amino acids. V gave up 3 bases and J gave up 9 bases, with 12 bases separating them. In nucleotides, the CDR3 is TGTGCCAGCAGTTATTCGACTGGTGGCACCATATATTTT. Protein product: CASSYSTGGTIYF.

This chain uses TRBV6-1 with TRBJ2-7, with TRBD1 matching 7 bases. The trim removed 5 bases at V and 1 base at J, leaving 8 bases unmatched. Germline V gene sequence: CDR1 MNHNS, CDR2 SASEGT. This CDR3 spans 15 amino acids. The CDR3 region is CASSLPGQLSYEQYF. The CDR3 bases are TGTGCCAGCAGTTTACCGGGACAGCTTTCCTACGAGCAGTACTTC.

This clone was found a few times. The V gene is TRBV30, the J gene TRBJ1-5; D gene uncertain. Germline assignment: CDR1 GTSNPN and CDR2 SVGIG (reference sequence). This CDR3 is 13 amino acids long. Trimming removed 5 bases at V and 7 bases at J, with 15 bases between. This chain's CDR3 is CAWGGEGQQPQHF. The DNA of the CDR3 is TGTGCCTGGGGTGGGGAGGGTCAGCAGCCCCAGCATTTT.

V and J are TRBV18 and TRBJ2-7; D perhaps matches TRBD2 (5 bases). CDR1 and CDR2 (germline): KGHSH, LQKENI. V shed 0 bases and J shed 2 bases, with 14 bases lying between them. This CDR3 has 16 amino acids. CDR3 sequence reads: CASSPPTRRSTYEQYF. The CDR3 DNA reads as TGTGCCAGCTCACCACCGACGAGGAGGAGCACCTACGAGCAGTACTTC.

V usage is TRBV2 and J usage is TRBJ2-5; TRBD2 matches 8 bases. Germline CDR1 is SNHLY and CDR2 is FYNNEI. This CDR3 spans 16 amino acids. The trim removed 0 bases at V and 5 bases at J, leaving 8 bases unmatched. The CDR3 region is CASSEAPGRARETQYF. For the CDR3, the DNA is TGTGCCAGCAGTGAAGCGCCCGGGAGGGCCCGGGAGACCCAGTACTTC. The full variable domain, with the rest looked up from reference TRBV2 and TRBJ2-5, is EPEVTQTPSHQVTQMGQEVILRCVPISNHLYFYWYRQILGQKVEFLVSFYNNEISEKSEIFDDQFSVERPDGSNFTLKIRSTKLEDSAMYFCASSEAPGRARETQYFGPGTRLLVL.

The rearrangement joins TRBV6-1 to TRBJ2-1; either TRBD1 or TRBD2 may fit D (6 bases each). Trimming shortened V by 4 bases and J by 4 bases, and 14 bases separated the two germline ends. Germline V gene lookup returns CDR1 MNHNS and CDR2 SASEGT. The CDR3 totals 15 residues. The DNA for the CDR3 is TGTGCCAGCAGTGTCGGGGGCGGGACTTACAATGAGCAGTTCTTC. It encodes CASSVGGGTYNEQFF.

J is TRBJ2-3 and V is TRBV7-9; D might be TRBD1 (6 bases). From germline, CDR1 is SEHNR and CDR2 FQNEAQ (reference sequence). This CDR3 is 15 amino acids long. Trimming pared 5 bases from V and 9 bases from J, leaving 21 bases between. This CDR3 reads CASSTFRGSSGTQYF. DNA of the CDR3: TGTGCCAGCAGCACCTTTAGGGGGTCTTCGGGGACGCAGTATTTT.

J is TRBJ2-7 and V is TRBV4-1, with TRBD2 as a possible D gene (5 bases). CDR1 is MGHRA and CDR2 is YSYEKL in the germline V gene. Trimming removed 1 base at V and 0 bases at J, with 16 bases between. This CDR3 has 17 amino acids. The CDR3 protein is CASSQVLRAEASYEQYF. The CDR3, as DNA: TGCGCCAGCAGCCAAGTACTGAGGGCGGAGGCCTCCTACGAGCAGTACTTC.